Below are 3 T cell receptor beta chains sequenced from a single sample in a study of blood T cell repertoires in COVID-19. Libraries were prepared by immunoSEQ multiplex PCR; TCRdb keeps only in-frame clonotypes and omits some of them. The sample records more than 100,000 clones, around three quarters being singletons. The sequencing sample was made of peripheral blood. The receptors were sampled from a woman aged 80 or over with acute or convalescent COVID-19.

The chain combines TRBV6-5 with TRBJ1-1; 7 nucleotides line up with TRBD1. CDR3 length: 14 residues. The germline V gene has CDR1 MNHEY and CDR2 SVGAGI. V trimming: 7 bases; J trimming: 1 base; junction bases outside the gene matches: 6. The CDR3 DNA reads TGTGCCAGCATGACAGGGACAGAGAACACTGAAGCTTTCTTT. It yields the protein CASMTGTENTEAFF.

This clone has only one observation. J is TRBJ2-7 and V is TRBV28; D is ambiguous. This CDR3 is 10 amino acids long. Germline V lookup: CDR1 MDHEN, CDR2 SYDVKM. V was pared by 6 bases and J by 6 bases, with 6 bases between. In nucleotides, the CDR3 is TGTGCCAGCAGCCCTCGCGAGCAGTACTTC. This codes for CASSPREQYF.

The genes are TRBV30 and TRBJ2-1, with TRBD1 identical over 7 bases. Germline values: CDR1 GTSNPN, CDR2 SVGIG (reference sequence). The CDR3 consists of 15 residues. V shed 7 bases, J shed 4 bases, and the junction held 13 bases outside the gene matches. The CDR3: CAFQPDGQVYNEQFF. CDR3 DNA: TGTGCCTTTCAACCCGACGGACAGGTTTACAATGAGCAGTTCTTC.